This T cell receptor (beta chain) was sequenced for a study of CD4 T cells in relation to SARS-CoV-2 and coronaviruses. Sequencing used immunoSEQ multiplex PCR; TCRdb keeps in-frame clones, though not all of them. This table has more than 25,000 clones, about 75% appearing once. Unexposed donor CD4+ T cells date from about 2010-2019, before the COVID-19 pandemic. The cells were cultured for about ten days before CD4+ T cells were isolated. The V end lost 6 bases, the J end lost 5 bases, and 19 bases lay between the germline ends. Germline CDR1 LNHDA, CDR2 SQIVND (reference sequence). The CDR3 consists of 15 residues. With regard to this clone: The target antigen is unknown.

The TCR was taken from a human donor in good health. Sequenced: CD4+ T cells from PBMCs, cultured in vitro. The chain recombines TRBV19 with TRBJ1-1, with D possibly matching TRBD1 (5 bases). DNA for the CDR3: TGTGCCAGTAGGGCCCTCTCCTTGGAGGGGACTGAAGCTTTCTTT. As protein: CASRALSLEGTEAFF.